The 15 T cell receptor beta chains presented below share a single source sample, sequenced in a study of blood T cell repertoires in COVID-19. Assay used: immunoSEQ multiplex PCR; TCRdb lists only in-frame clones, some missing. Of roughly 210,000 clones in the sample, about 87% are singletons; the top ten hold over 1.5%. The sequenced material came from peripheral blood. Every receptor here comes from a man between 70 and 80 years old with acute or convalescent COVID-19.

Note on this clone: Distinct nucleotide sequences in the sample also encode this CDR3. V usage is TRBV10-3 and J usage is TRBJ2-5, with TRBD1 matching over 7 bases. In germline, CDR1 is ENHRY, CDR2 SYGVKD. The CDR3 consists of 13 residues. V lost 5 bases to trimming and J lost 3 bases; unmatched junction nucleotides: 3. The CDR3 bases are TGTGCCATCAGTCCCGGGACAGAAGAGACCCAGTACTTC. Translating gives CAISPGTEETQYF.

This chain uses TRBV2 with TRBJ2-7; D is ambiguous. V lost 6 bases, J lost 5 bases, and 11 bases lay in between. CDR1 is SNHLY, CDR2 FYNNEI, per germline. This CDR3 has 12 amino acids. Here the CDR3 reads CASRLMSDEQYF. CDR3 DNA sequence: TGTGCCAGCAGGCTAATGAGCGACGAGCAGTACTTC.

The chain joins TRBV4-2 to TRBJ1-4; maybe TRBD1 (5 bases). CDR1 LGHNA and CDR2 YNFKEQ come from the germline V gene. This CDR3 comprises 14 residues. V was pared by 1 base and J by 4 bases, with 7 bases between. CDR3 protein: CASSQGQNNEKLFF. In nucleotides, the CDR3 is TGTGCCAGCAGCCAAGGACAGAATAATGAAAAACTGTTTTTT.

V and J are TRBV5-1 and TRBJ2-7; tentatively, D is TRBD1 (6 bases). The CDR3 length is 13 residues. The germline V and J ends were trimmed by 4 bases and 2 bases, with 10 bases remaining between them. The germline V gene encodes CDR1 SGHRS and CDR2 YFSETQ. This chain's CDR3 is CASSVDSTYEQYF. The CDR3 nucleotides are TGCGCCAGCAGCGTGGACAGTACCTACGAGCAGTACTTC.

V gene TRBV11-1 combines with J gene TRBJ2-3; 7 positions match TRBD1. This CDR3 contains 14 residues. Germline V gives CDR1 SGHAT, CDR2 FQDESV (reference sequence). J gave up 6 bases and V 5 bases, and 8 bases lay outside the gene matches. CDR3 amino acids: CASSQHTGVDTQYF. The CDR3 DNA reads TGTGCCAGCAGCCAACATACAGGGGTTGATACGCAGTATTTT. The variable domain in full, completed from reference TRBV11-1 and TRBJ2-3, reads EAEVAQSPRYKITEKSQAVAFWCDPISGHATLYWYRQILGQGPELLVQFQDESVVDDSQLPKDRFSAERLKGVDSTLKIQPAELGDSAMYLCASSQHTGVDTQYFGPGTRLTVL.

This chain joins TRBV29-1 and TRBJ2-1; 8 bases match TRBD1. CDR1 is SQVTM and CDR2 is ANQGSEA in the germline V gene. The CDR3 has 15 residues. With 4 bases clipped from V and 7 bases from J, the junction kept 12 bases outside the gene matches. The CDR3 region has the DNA TGCAGCGTTGCTGGAGCCGGGACAGGCCTAAATGAGCAGTTCTTC. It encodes CSVAGAGTGLNEQFF.

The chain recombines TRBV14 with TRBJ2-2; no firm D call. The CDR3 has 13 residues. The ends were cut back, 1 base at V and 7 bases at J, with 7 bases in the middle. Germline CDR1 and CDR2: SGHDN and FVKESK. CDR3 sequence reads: CASSQVLSGELFF. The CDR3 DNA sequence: TGTGCCAGCAGCCAAGTTCTGAGCGGGGAGCTGTTTTTT.

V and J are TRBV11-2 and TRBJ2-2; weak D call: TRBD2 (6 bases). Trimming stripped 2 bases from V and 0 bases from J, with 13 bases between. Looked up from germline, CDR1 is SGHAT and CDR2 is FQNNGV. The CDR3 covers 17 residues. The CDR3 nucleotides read TGTGCCAGCAGCTTATATCTGTGGAGGGCGAACACCGGGGAGCTGTTTTTT. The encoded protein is CASSLYLWRANTGELFF.

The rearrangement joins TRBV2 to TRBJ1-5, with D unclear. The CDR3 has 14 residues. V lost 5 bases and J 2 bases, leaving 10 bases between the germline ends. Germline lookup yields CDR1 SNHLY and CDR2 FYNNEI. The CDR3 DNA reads TGTGCCAGCAGTTCTCAGGCTGGCAATCAGCCCCAGCATTTT. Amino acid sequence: CASSSQAGNQPQHF.

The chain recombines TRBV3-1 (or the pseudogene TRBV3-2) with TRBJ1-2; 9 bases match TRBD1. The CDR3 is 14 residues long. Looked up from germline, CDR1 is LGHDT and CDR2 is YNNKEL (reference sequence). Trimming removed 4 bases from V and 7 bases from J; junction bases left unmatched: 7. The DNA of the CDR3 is TGTGCCAGCAGCCGACCGGGACAGGGTTCTGGCTACACCTTC. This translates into CASSRPGQGSGYTF.

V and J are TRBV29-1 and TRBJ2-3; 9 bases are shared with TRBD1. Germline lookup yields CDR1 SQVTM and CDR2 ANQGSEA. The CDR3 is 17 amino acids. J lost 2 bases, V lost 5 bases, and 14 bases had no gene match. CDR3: CSVKPRKGTGNTDTQYF. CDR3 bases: TGCAGCGTTAAGCCTCGGAAAGGGACAGGGAACACAGATACGCAGTATTTT.

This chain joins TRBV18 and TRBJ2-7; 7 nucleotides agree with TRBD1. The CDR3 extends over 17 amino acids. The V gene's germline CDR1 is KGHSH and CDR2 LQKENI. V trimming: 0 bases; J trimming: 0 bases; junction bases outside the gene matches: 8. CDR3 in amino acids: CASSPPNTGQPSYEQYF. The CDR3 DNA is TGTGCCAGCTCACCACCGAACACGGGACAGCCCTCCTACGAGCAGTACTTC.

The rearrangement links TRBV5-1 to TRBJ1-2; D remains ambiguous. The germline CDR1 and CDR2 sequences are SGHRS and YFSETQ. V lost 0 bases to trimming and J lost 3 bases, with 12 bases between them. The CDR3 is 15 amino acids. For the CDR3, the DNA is TGCGCCAGCAGCTTGGTGGCACTGGGAGACTATGGCTACACCTTC. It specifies CASSLVALGDYGYTF.

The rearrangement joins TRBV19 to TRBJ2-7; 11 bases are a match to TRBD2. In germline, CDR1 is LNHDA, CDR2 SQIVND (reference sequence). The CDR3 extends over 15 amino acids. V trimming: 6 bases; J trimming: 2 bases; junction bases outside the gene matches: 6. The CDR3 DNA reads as TGTGCCAGTAGCCCGACTAGCGGGATCGCCTACGAGCAGTACTTC. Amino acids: CASSPTSGIAYEQYF. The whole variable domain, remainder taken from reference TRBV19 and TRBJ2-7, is DGGITQSPKYLFRKEGQNVTLSCEQNLNHDAMYWYRQDPGQGLRLIYYSQIVNDFQKGDIAEGYSVSREKKESFPLTVTSAQKNPTAFYLCASSPTSGIAYEQYFGPGTRLTVT.

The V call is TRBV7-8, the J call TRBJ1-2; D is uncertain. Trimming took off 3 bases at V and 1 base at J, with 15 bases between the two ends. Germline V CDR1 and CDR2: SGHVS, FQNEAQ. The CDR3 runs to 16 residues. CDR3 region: CASSFDLVTFNYGYTF. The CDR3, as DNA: TGTGCCAGCAGCTTCGACTTGGTAACCTTTAACTATGGCTACACCTTC.